Sequencing of this TCR beta chain was carried out in a study of T cells in tuberculosis. Overall study findings and caveats: T cells binding CD1B-GMM tetramer weakly possibly escaped the sort.

Cells were sorted from thawed PBMC rested overnight and stained with GMM-loaded CD1B tetramer, viability dye and anti-CD3. C32 glucose monomycolate from Rhodococcus equi was loaded onto the CD1B tetramers. The length of the CDR3 is 13 residues. Germline V CDR1 and CDR2: LGHNA, YSLEER. Trimming left V 1 base short and J 7 bases short, with 7 bases between. This clone has more than one count but fewer than ten. Chain pairing is unknown; alpha and beta were sequenced separately. Some clones are missing from TCRdb's copy, which holds only in-frame ones; the method was immunoSEQ multiplex PCR. Here the sample spans 80,000 to 90,000 clones, roughly 88% being singletons.

The receptor's source is an adult woman with latent tuberculosis. Sequenced material: CD1b-GMM tetramer-negative cells sorted from PBMCs. V usage is TRBV4-3 and J usage is TRBJ2-2; D gene unclear. DNA of the CDR3: TGCGCCAGCAGCCAAGTCGTTCTCGGGGAGCTGTTTTTT. Translation gives CASSQVVLGELFF.